Listed here is a single T cell receptor (beta chain). The data derive from a study of T cell changes during pregnancy in multiple sclerosis. The CDR3 contains 11 residues. Germline V CDR1 and CDR2: SQVTM, ANQGSEA. V dropped 4 bases and J dropped 4 bases, with 7 bases sitting between them. The protocol was immunoSEQ multiplex PCR, while the TCRdb copy is restricted to in-frame clones and leaves out a portion. Among tens of thousands of clones listed, roughly 92% were seen once. This chain joins TRBV29-1 and TRBJ2-5; TRBD2 is a possible D gene (5 bases). The receptor's source is a female donor in good health, enrolled as a control in a pregnancy study. The sample in question was peripheral blood, obtained in the first trimester of pregnancy. The CDR3: CSVVEGETQYF. The CDR3 DNA follows: TGCAGCGTTGTTGAGGGAGAGACCCAGTACTTC.